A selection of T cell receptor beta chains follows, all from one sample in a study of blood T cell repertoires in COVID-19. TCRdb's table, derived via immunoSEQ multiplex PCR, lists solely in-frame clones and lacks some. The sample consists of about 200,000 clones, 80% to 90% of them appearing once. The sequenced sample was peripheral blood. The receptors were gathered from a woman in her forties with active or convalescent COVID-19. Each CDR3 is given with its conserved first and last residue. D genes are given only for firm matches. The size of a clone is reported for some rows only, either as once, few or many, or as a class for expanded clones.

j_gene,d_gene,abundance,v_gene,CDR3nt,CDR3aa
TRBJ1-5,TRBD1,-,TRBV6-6,TGTGCCAGCGCGGGTAGGGGGCTGAATCAGCCCCAGCATTTT,CASAGRGLNQPQHF
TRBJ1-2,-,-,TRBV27,TGTGCCAGCAGTCCCGGGGTCCGATTCATGGGCTACACCTTC,CASSPGVRFMGYTF
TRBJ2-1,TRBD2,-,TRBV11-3,TGTGCCAGCAGCCCCGGGACTACTAACTACAATGAGCAGTTCTTC,CASSPGTTNYNEQFF
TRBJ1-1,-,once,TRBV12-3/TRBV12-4,TGTGCCATCACAGGGAGAATGAACACTGAAGCTTTCTTT,CAITGRMNTEAFF
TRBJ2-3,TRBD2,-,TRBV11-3,TGTGCCAGCAGCTTAGAGACTAGCGGGGGAACAGATACGCAGTATTTT,CASSLETSGGTDTQYF
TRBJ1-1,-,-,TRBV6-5,TGTGCCAGCAGTTACTTTCAGAAGAACACTGAAGCTTTCTTT,CASSYFQKNTEAFF
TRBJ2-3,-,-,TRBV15,TGTGCCACCAGCAGAGATGTAACTACAGATACGCAGTATTTT,CATSRDVTTDTQYF
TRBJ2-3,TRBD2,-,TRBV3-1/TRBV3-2,TGTGCCAGCAGCCCGTGGACTAGCGGGAACGCAGATACGCAGTATTTT,CASSPWTSGNADTQYF
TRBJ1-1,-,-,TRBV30,TGTGCCTGGACGAAGAGGACTGAAGCTTTCTTT,CAWTKRTEAFF
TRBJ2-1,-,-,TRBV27,TGTGCCAGCAGTTTCGGGGGGCGGGAATACAATGAGCAGTTCTTC,CASSFGGREYNEQFF
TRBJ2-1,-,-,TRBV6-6,TGTGCCAGCAGTTACCTAGACTACTACAATGAGCAGTTCTTC,CASSYLDYYNEQFF
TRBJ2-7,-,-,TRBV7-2,TGTGCCAGCAGCTTCCGGGACTACGAGCAGTACTTC,CASSFRDYEQYF
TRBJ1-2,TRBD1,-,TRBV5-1,TGCGCCAGCAGCATGGGACAGGGGGACTATGGCTACACCTTC,CASSMGQGDYGYTF
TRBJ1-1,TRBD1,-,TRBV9,TGTGCCAGCAGTGCGAGGCAGGGGGTTAACACTGAAGCTTTCTTT,CASSARQGVNTEAFF
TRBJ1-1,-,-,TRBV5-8,TGTGCCAGCAGCTGGAGGGGCACTGAAGCTTTCTTT,CASSWRGTEAFF
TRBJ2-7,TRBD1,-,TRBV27,TGTGCCAGCAGTTTCACCCCTCCCGGGACAGCACCATTAAGTGGGGACGAGCAGTACTTC,CASSFTPPGTAPLSGDEQYF
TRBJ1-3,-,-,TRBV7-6,TGTGCCAGCAGTCCCACAGGGACCTCTGGAAACACCATATATTTT,CASSPTGTSGNTIYF